This T cell receptor beta chain was obtained from a study of shared clonotypes between healthy human individuals. CDR1 and CDR2 (germline): SEHNR, FQNEAQ (reference sequence). This CDR3 spans 14 amino acids. V gave up 5 bases and J gave up 5 bases, with 13 bases separating them. Produced via immunoSEQ multiplex PCR; TCRdb's table is partial and in-frame only. In the table there are some 900,000 clones, more than 75% of which are singletons. The specimen was memory CD4+ T cells sorted from blood. The subset denotes: CD45RA-negative fraction. The source is a man in his late teens or twenties in good health. The chain employs TRBV7-9 and TRBJ2-1, with a tentative D call TRBD1 (5 bases). The CDR3 reads CASSDTTGHNEQFF. The CDR3 DNA reads TGTGCCAGCAGCGACACTACAGGACACAATGAGCAGTTCTTC.